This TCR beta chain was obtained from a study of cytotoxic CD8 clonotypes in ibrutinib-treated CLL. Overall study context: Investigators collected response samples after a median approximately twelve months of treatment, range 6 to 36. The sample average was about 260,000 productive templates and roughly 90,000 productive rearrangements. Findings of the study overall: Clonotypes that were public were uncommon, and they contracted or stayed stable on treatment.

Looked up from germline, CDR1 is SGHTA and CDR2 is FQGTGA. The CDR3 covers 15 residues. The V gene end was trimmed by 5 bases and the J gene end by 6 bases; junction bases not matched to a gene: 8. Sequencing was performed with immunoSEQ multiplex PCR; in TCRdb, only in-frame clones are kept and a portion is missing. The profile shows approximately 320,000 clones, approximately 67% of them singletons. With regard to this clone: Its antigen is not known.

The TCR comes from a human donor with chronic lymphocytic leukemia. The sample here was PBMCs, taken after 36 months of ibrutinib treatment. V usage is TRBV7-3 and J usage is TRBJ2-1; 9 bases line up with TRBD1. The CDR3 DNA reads TGTGCCAGCAGCGAGGGACAGGGTAGACCCAATGAGCAGTTCTTC. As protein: CASSEGQGRPNEQFF.